This T cell receptor (beta chain) was sequenced during a study of cytomegalovirus exposure and HLA in healthy donors. Remarks on this clone: Its antigen is currently unknown.

The study's findings and limits: In a later analysis, an Asian-associated ancestry cluster reportedly showed fewer N-insertions than the approximately 610-donor mean. In terms of immune exposure information, only CMV serostatus was available.

60 Vbeta and 13 Jbeta primers were used in PCR. Per the original methods: About 10 million of tens of millions of unique TCR beta chains were shared, per a later count. Clones were read by immunoSEQ multiplex PCR, and TCRdb kept only the in-frame ones, dropping some. V and J calls and clone size come straight from that table; D and trimming were deduced from the DNA. The table has about 150,000 clones, approximately 80% seen once. The CDR3 contains 13 residues. CDR1 and CDR2 (germline): GTSNPN, SVGIG (reference sequence). V was shortened by 3 bases and J by 5 bases, with 14 bases between the two germline ends.

The sequence was obtained from a man under 40 in good health and CMV-seropositive. The chain links TRBV30 to TRBJ2-7; a weak D match, TRBD1 (5 bases). The specimen sequenced was PBMCs. Here the CDR3 DNA reads TGTGCCTGGAGCATCCAGGGAATAAACGAGCAGTACTTC. This codes for CAWSIQGINEQYF.